The 28 T cell receptor beta chains in this list originate from one sample, sequenced in a study of T-cell reconstitution after alpha-beta-depleted transplantation in children. It was with unique molecular identifiers that the TCRbeta library was prepared. TCRdb passed the PCR reads through MiXCR, listing each CDR3 protein once. The top ten clones hold roughly 5% of a sample with around 800,000 distinct CDR3 sequences, around 15% of them seen once. The material sequenced was PBMCs, mostly from graft donor cells, taken 360 days after TCRalphabeta/CD19-depleted stem cell transplant. These TCRs come from a male patient aged 10 to 17 who had a stem cell transplant for acute lymphoblastic leukemia, so the T cells may come from the graft donor.

The chain is built from TRBV20-1 and TRBJ1-2, with 7 bases that match TRBD1. The CDR3 sequence is 13 residues long. With V trimmed by 2 bases and J by 9 bases, 9 bases remained unmatched. Germline V lookup: CDR1 DFQATT, CDR2 SNEGSKA (reference sequence). CDR3 nucleotide sequence: TGCAGTGCTAGAAAGGGACAGCCATCTAGCTACACCTTC. Translation gives CSARKGQPSSYTF.

The sample holds a few counts of this clonotype. The chain joins TRBV5-6 to TRBJ2-5; tentative D call: TRBD2 (6 bases). The CDR3 has 13 amino acids. Germline V gene sequence: CDR1 SGHDT, CDR2 YYEEEE. V lost 4 bases, J lost 3 bases, and 10 bases lay in between. In nucleotides, the CDR3 is TGTGCCAGCAGCCCGGACTATAAAGAGACCCAGTACTTC. It codes for CASSPDYKETQYF.

Ten or more counts support this clonotype. This rearrangement joins TRBV27 to TRBJ2-3; 10 positions agree with TRBD2. CDR3 size: 16 residues. Per germline, CDR1 MNHEY and CDR2 SMNVEV (reference sequence). J gave up 3 bases and V 4 bases, and 7 bases lay outside the gene matches. CDR3 loop: CASSSILAGATDTQYF. In DNA form, the CDR3 reads TGTGCCAGCAGTTCGATCCTAGCGGGAGCAACAGATACGCAGTATTTT.

This rearrangement joins TRBV12-3 or TRBV12-4 to TRBJ1-6; a possible D gene is TRBD1 (5 bases). V was shortened by 7 bases and J by 0 bases, with 10 bases between the two germline ends. The CDR3 runs to 15 residues. This CDR3 reads CASIHRSSYNSPLHF. The CDR3 bases are TGTGCCAGCATCCACAGGAGCTCCTATAATTCACCCCTCCACTTT.

This clonotype has a single count. This chain connects TRBV7-8 to TRBJ1-1; possible D gene TRBD1, 6 bases. Germline V gives CDR1 SGHVS, CDR2 FQNEAQ. The CDR3 sequence is 18 residues long. The V end was cut by 5 bases, the J end by 1 base, with 23 bases between. This CDR3 is CASSHPRVGQLQNTEAFF. DNA of the CDR3: TGTGCCAGCAGCCATCCTCGGGTAGGACAGCTCCAGAACACTGAAGCTTTCTTT.

This clonotype has a count of ten or more. The chain joins TRBV12-3 or TRBV12-4 to TRBJ2-1; 12 bases align to TRBD2. J gave up 7 bases and V 4 bases, and 8 bases lay outside the gene matches. The CDR3 sequence is 16 residues long. CDR3 coding DNA: TGTGCCAGCAGTTCCCGGACTAGCGGGATTGGTAATGAGCAGTTCTTC. Translating gives CASSSRTSGIGNEQFF.

J is TRBJ2-1 and V is TRBV7-2; the D is unclear. This CDR3 is built from 14 residues. The V end was cut by 6 bases, the J end by 0 bases, with 9 bases between. The V gene's germline CDR1 is SGHTA and CDR2 FQGNSA. The CDR3 nucleotides read TGTGCCAGCAGAGGTGCCCCCTCCTACAATGAGCAGTTCTTC. Its translation: CASRGAPSYNEQFF.

V gene TRBV5-1 combines with J gene TRBJ2-7; D uncertain. This CDR3 has 15 amino acids. Germline lookup yields CDR1 SGHRS and CDR2 YFSETQ. Trimming pared 2 bases from V and 3 bases from J, leaving 15 bases between. The CDR3 DNA is TGCGCCAGCAGCTTAGGAGTTACGAATCTCTACGAGCAGTACTTC. Protein product: CASSLGVTNLYEQYF.

The rearrangement uses TRBV11-2 and TRBJ1-1; no firm D call. The CDR3 contains 11 residues. From germline, CDR1 is SGHAT and CDR2 FQNNGV. V was trimmed by 4 bases and J by 6 bases, leaving 6 bases between them. The CDR3: CASSSRPEAFF. CDR3 DNA: TGTGCCAGCAGCTCCCGGCCTGAAGCTTTCTTT.

This clonotype was seen a handful of times. The chain combines TRBV12-3 or TRBV12-4 with TRBJ2-1; the D gene is possibly TRBD1 (6 bases). CDR3 size: 16 residues. With 4 bases removed from V and 9 bases from J, the gap between germline ends came to 22 bases. CDR3: CASSYRDIPGSAEQFF. CDR3 coding DNA: TGTGCCAGCAGTTACCGGGACATCCCAGGGTCGGCTGAGCAGTTCTTC.

The chain recombines TRBV14 with TRBJ2-7; D not resolved. The CDR3 consists of 9 residues. Looked up from germline, CDR1 is SGHDN and CDR2 is FVKESK. V gave up 8 bases and J gave up 7 bases, with 6 bases separating them. The CDR3 sequence is CASDEEQYF. The CDR3 DNA sequence: TGTGCCAGCGATGAAGAGCAGTACTTC.

This clonotype was seen only a few times. The chain combines TRBV28 with TRBJ2-4; no clear D. The V end was cut by 5 bases, the J end by 4 bases, with 12 bases between. The germline CDR1 and CDR2 sequences are MDHEN and SYDVKM. CDR3 length: 14 amino acids. CDR3 coding DNA: TGTGCCAGCAGTGTGATGGGTCTTAAAAACATTCAGTACTTC. It is translated as CASSVMGLKNIQYF.

The V gene is TRBV9, the J gene TRBJ2-1, with D maybe TRBD2 (6 bases). The CDR3 runs 13 residues. CDR1 is SGDLS and CDR2 is YYNGEE in the germline V gene. Trimming stripped 3 bases from V and 8 bases from J, with 12 bases between. CDR3 DNA: TGTGCCAGCAGCGGAGGCCAGCGGGATGAGCAGTTCTTC. This codes for CASSGGQRDEQFF. Supplemented by reference TRBV9 and TRBJ2-1, the full variable domain reads DSGVTQTPKHLITATGQRVTLRCSPRSGDLSVYWYQQSLDQGLQFLIQYYNGEERAKGNILERFSAQQFPDLHSELNLSSLELGDSALYFCASSGGQRDEQFFGPGTRLTVL.

V is TRBV18 and J is TRBJ2-3, with 8 bases aligning to TRBD2. The CDR3 runs 17 residues. CDR1 and CDR2 from the germline V gene are KGHSH and LQKENI. With 11 bases clipped from V and 0 bases from J, the junction kept 16 bases outside the gene matches. The chain's CDR3 is CAGNPTKIAGSTDTQYF. Written as DNA, the CDR3 is TGTGCCGGTAACCCGACCAAGATAGCGGGGAGCACAGATACGCAGTATTTT.

This clonotype was seen a handful of times. This rearrangement joins TRBV5-1 to TRBJ2-5; D perhaps matches TRBD1 (6 bases). This CDR3 is 16 amino acids long. The V gene's germline CDR1 is SGHRS and CDR2 YFSETQ. V was shortened by 7 bases and J by 0 bases, with 19 bases between the two germline ends. The CDR3 DNA follows: TGCGCCAGCCGCACCCGTACCGGGACAAACCAAGAGACCCAGTACTTC. Translating it yields CASRTRTGTNQETQYF.

The rearrangement joins TRBV12-5 to TRBJ2-7; D is unresolved. The ends were cut back, 2 bases at V and 1 base at J, with 6 bases in the middle. CDR3 length: 13 residues. Germline values: CDR1 LGHNT, CDR2 FRNRAP. CDR3 loop: CASGLRVSYEQYF. The CDR3 region has the DNA TGTGCTAGTGGTTTGCGAGTTTCCTACGAGCAGTACTTC.

The J gene is TRBJ1-5, the V gene TRBV6-4, with unresolved D. The CDR3 has 19 residues. Germline assignment: CDR1 MRHNA and CDR2 SNTAGT. With 2 bases removed from V and 0 bases from J, the gap between germline ends came to 20 bases. This chain's CDR3 is CASSDPRGRLNPSNQPQHF. In DNA, the CDR3 is TGTGCCAGCAGTGACCCGCGAGGCAGGTTGAACCCTAGCAATCAGCCCCAGCATTTT.

This clonotype was counted only a few times. The chain joins TRBV5-1 to TRBJ2-5; TRBD2 agrees at 7 bases. The CDR3 length is 16 residues. Germline CDR1 reads SGHRS; CDR2 reads YFSETQ. The V gene end was trimmed by 4 bases and the J gene end by 0 bases; junction bases not matched to a gene: 9. The CDR3 reads CASSLPSGTYQETQYF. The CDR3 coding sequence is TGCGCCAGCAGCCTCCCTAGCGGAACGTACCAAGAGACCCAGTACTTC.

Points on this clonotype: A read error may account for a junction end that differs from germline. The genes are TRBV15 and TRBJ1-1; 8 bases are shared with TRBD1. The CDR3 is made up of 15 amino acids. CDR1 and CDR2 (germline): LNHNV, YYDKDF (reference sequence). The CDR3 DNA follows: TGTGCCACCAGCAGATACTTACAGGGGGACGCTGAAGCTTACTTT. This codes for CATSRYLQGDAEAYF. Looking up the rest from reference TRBV15 and TRBJ1-1 gives the full variable domain: DAMVIQNPRYQVTQFGKPVTLSCSQTLNHNVMYWYQQKSSQAPKLLFHYYDKDFNNEADTPDNFQSRRPNTSFCFLDIRSPGLGDTAMYLCATSRYLQGDAEAYFGQGTRLTVV.

This chain connects TRBV24-1 to TRBJ2-5; 7 nucleotides match TRBD1. Trimming at V came to 7 bases and at J to 5 bases, leaving 9 bases not matched to a gene. CDR1 KGHDR and CDR2 SFDVKD come from the germline V gene. The CDR3 is 14 amino acids. DNA of the CDR3: TGTGCCACCAGCCAACAGGGGACCCTGGAGACCCAGTACTTC. Translation: CATSQQGTLETQYF.

A few counts support this clonotype. This chain uses TRBV5-1 with TRBJ2-1; the match to TRBD2 covers 7 bases. Germline assignment: CDR1 SGHRS and CDR2 YFSETQ. With V trimmed by 0 bases and J by 6 bases, 6 bases remained unmatched. The CDR3 is made up of 15 amino acids. Here the CDR3 reads CASSLGGASGNEQFF. CDR3 nucleotides: TGCGCCAGCAGCTTGGGAGGGGCTAGCGGCAATGAGCAGTTCTTC.

This clonotype turned up a few times. This chain uses TRBV5-1 with TRBJ2-2; no clear D gene. The CDR3 loop spans 14 amino acids. The ends were cut back, 7 bases at V and 4 bases at J, with 14 bases in the middle. The V gene's germline CDR1 is SGHRS and CDR2 YFSETQ. CDR3 in amino acids: CASEVTPSTGELFF. CDR3 sequence (DNA): TGCGCCAGCGAGGTTACTCCAAGCACCGGGGAGCTGTTTTTT.

This clonotype was observed a few times. This chain connects TRBV20-1 to TRBJ1-2; 7 nucleotides agree with TRBD1. CDR3 size: 11 residues. V gave up 5 bases and J gave up 8 bases; unmatched junction bases: 5. CDR1 DFQATT and CDR2 SNEGSKA come from the germline V gene (reference sequence). CDR3: CSAPRDRGYTF. CDR3 in DNA: TGCAGTGCTCCTCGGGACAGAGGCTACACCTTC.

This clonotype was picked up a small number of times. The CDR3: CASSPLRGGDEETQYF. In nucleotides, the CDR3 is TGCGCCAGCAGCCCCCTCAGAGGGGGCGACGAAGAGACCCAGTACTTC. The genes are TRBV4-1 and TRBJ2-5; 7 positions match TRBD1. This CDR3 has 16 residues. Germline V lookup: CDR1 MGHRA, CDR2 YSYEKL. V lost 4 bases to trimming and J lost 3 bases; unmatched junction nucleotides: 11.

This clonotype was recorded at least ten times. The CDR3 bases are TGTGCCAGCTACACGCGTGGGACTAGCGGGGGCAGTGGGCAGTTCTTC. Residues: CASYTRGTSGGSGQFF. The chain couples TRBV12-3 or TRBV12-4 to TRBJ2-1; 14 bases are shared with TRBD2. CDR3 length: 16 amino acids. V shed 8 bases, J shed 12 bases, and the junction held 15 bases outside the gene matches.

This rearrangement joins TRBV5-1 to TRBJ2-3; 8 nucleotides line up with TRBD2. The CDR3 contains 14 residues. Per germline, CDR1 SGHRS and CDR2 YFSETQ. Trimming at V came to 5 bases and at J to 4 bases, leaving 6 bases not matched to a gene. CDR3 bases: TGCGCCAGCAGGGCGGGAGGTGGCGCAGATACGCAGTATTTT. This translates into CASRAGGGADTQYF. Combining the CDR3 with reference TRBV5-1 and TRBJ2-3 gives the whole variable domain KAGVTQTPRYLIKTRGQQVTLSCSPISGHRSVSWYQQTPGQGLQFLFEYFSETQRNKGNFPGRFSGRQFSNSRSEMNVSTLELGDSALYLCASRAGGGADTQYFGPGTRLTVL.

This clonotype has more than one count but fewer than ten. The rearrangement joins TRBV27 to TRBJ2-3; 9 bases agree with TRBD1. The trim removed 2 bases at V and 12 bases at J, leaving 6 bases unmatched. Germline loops: CDR1 MNHEY, CDR2 SMNVEV (reference sequence). The CDR3 has 13 amino acids. CDR3 sequence (DNA): TGTGCCAGCAGTTTAGGAGGGACAGGGCTTCAGTATTTT. It is translated as CASSLGGTGLQYF.

This clonotype has just a few counts. The chain links TRBV20-1 to TRBJ1-5; a weak D match, TRBD1 (5 bases). CDR1 and CDR2 from the germline V gene are DFQATT and SNEGSKA (reference sequence). The CDR3 extends over 16 amino acids. Trimming removed 5 bases from V and 7 bases from J, with 24 bases in between. The chain's CDR3 is CSAFGGGPRRDQPQHF. The CDR3 coding sequence is TGCAGTGCTTTCGGTGGAGGGCCCCGAAGGGACCAGCCCCAGCATTTT.